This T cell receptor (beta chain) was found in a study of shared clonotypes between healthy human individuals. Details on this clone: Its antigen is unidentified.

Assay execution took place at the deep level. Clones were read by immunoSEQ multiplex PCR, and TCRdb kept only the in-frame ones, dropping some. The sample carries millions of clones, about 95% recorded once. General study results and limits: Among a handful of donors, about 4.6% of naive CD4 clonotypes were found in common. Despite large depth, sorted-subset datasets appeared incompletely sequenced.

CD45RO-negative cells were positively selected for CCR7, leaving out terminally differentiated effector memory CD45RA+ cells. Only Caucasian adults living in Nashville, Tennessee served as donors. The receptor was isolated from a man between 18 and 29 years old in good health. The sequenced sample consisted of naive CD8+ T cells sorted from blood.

The CDR3 sequence: CASSTEVGQPQHF. The CDR3 coding sequence is TGTGCCAGCAGTACCGAGGTTGGGCAGCCCCAGCATTTT. This rearrangement joins TRBV6-6 to TRBJ1-5; D is unclear. The ends were cut back, 5 bases at V and 7 bases at J, with 12 bases in the middle. This CDR3 comprises 13 residues. Germline CDR1 MNHNY, CDR2 SVGAGI (reference sequence).